The rows below give T cell receptor beta chains drawn from one sample of a study of control samples from healthy donors and cancer patients. Measured with immunoSEQ multiplex PCR; TCRdb has only the in-frame clones, and not every one. The data show about 220,000 clones, with 85% to 95% seen just once and less than 1.6% held by the top ten. The specimen sequenced was blood. The receptors shown here come from a man over 45 in good health. Each CDR3 is given with its conserved first and last residue. D genes are given only for firm matches. A row's size may be missing; if present it is once, few, many or a size class.

J gene	D gene	V gene	clone size	CDR3 DNA	CDR3 protein
TRBJ1-1	NA	TRBV27	NA	TGTGCCAGCAGCCCCCCGAACAGGCACACTGAAGCTTTCTTT	CASSPPNRHTEAFF
TRBJ1-2	NA	TRBV6-1	NA	TGTGCCAGCAGTGAAATGTTAGACAGCCCCTATGGCTACACCTTC	CASSEMLDSPYGYTF
TRBJ1-2	TRBD1	TRBV2	NA	TGTGCCAGCAGCGACAGGGGCGAGGGATATGGCTACACCTTC	CASSDRGEGYGYTF
TRBJ1-4	NA	TRBV5-1	once	TGCGCCAGCAGCCCCGGCCCGAATGAAAAACTGTTTTTT	CASSPGPNEKLFF
TRBJ1-3	NA	TRBV7-2	NA	TGTGCCAGCAGCTTAGATGGGTTAGCTGGAAACACCATATATTTT	CASSLDGLAGNTIYF
TRBJ2-2	TRBD1	TRBV9	NA	TGTGCCAGCAGCGCACAGGGGGCGCGGGGCACCGGGGAGCTGTTTTTT	CASSAQGARGTGELFF
TRBJ2-5	TRBD2	TRBV5-4	NA	TGTGCCAGCAGCTTGGTTCCAGCGGGGGGGTTTCAAGAGACCCAGTACTTC	CASSLVPAGGFQETQYF
TRBJ1-6	TRBD1	TRBV27	NA	TGTGCCAGCAGTTTATCGCCCCCTTCTACCGGGACAGGGGCCAATTCACCCCTCCACTTT	CASSLSPPSTGTGANSPLHF
TRBJ1-5	NA	TRBV6-5	NA	TGTGCCAGCAGTTACGACAGATATCAGCCCCAGCATTTT	CASSYDRYQPQHF
TRBJ1-2	NA	TRBV6-6	NA	TGTGCCAGCAAGACAGGAGGGGGTGGGGACTATGGCTACACCTTC	CASKTGGGGDYGYTF
TRBJ1-3	TRBD1	TRBV5-5	NA	TGTGCCAGCAGCTTCGACAGGGGGGCTGGAAACACCATATATTTT	CASSFDRGAGNTIYF
TRBJ1-5	NA	TRBV6-1	NA	TGTGCCAGCAGTGAAGAACAGTATAGCAATCAGCCCCAGCATTTT	CASSEEQYSNQPQHF
TRBJ1-2	NA	TRBV14	NA	TGTGCCAGCAGCCAAGATCGGCTCATCTACACCTTC	CASSQDRLIYTF
TRBJ1-5	NA	TRBV6-1	NA	TGTGCCAGCAGTGAAGGGACACCGTACCAGCATTTT	CASSEGTPYQHF
TRBJ1-5	NA	TRBV19	NA	TGTGCCTGCCGACCTGGATGGGGCAATCAGCCCCAGCATTTT	CACRPGWGNQPQHF
TRBJ2-7	NA	TRBV23-1	NA	TGCGCCAGCAGTCAAGAGAAATTTGACTACGAGCAGTACTTC	CASSQEKFDYEQYF
TRBJ2-3	NA	TRBV5-1	NA	TGCGCCAGCAGCCTGGCGGGAACCCGCACAGATACGCAGTATTTT	CASSLAGTRTDTQYF
TRBJ2-6	NA	TRBV5-1	few	TGCGCCAGCAGCTTGGGGACTGTCATCTCCGGGGCCAACGTCCTGACTTTC	CASSLGTVISGANVLTF
TRBJ1-5	NA	TRBV6-4	NA	TGTGCCAGCAGTCCCGAACAGAGTAGCAATCAGCCCCAGCATTTT	CASSPEQSSNQPQHF
TRBJ2-7	NA	TRBV2	NA	TGTGCCAGCAACCCTCAGGGAACTTCCTACGAGCAGTACTTC	CASNPQGTSYEQYF
TRBJ1-4	NA	TRBV18	NA	TGTGCCAGCTCACTCGACGGCCTAACTGAAAAACTGTTTTTT	CASSLDGLTEKLFF
TRBJ2-2	TRBD1	TRBV10-1	NA	TGCGCCATCACCCCCGGGACAGAGACCGGGGAGCTGTTTTTT	CAITPGTETGELFF
TRBJ1-5	NA	TRBV3-1/TRBV3-2	NA	TGTGCCAGCAGCCAAGGGACGCTGGATCAGCCCCAGCATTTT	CASSQGTLDQPQHF
TRBJ1-2	NA	TRBV5-4	NA	TGTGCCAGCAGCTTTCTCGACAGCCCCTACCAAGGCTACACCTTC	CASSFLDSPYQGYTF
TRBJ2-5	TRBD2	TRBV19	NA	TGTGCCAGTAGCCGCCCTGGCGGGGGGCCGGAGACCCAGTACTTC	CASSRPGGGPETQYF
TRBJ2-5	TRBD2	TRBV6-5	NA	TGTGCCAGCAGCCCCCCGGGAGGGTGGGAGACCCAGTACTTC	CASSPPGGWETQYF
TRBJ1-2	NA	TRBV6-6	NA	TGTGCCAGCAGTAAGCAGGGAGATGGCTACACCTTC	CASSKQGDGYTF
TRBJ1-2	NA	TRBV20-1	NA	TGCAGTGCTAGTGGTACAGCCCGTAAATATGGCTACACCTTC	CSASGTARKYGYTF
TRBJ1-2	NA	TRBV5-5	NA	TGTGCCAGCAGCTTGGCCTACCTGGGGGAGGATCGGTATGGCTACACCTTC	CASSLAYLGEDRYGYTF
TRBJ1-4	NA	TRBV28	NA	TGTGCCAGCACCGTAGAGGGGTATGAAAAACTGTTTTTT	CASTVEGYEKLFF
TRBJ1-2	TRBD1	TRBV28	NA	TGTGCCAGCCGGACTTCCAGCGGACAGGGCAGCTATGGCTACACCTTC	CASRTSSGQGSYGYTF
TRBJ2-3	NA	TRBV3-1/TRBV3-2	once	TGTGCCAGCAGATTGGACCCTCAGAGGGCAGATACGCAGTATTTT	CASRLDPQRADTQYF
TRBJ2-2	TRBD1	TRBV24-1	once	TGTGCCACCACCGGACCCGGGACAGGATCCAGCGGGGAGCTGTTTTTT	CATTGPGTGSSGELFF
TRBJ1-1	NA	TRBV6-5	NA	TGTGCCAGCAGTTACTCCGGTTTGAACACTGAAGCTTTCTTT	CASSYSGLNTEAFF
TRBJ1-3	NA	TRBV10-2	NA	TGCGCCAGCAGGGAGACCAGCTCTGGAAACACCATATATTTT	CASRETSSGNTIYF
TRBJ1-4	NA	TRBV7-9	NA	TGTGCCAGCAGCTACACCTCAACTAATGAAAAACTGTTTTTT	CASSYTSTNEKLFF
TRBJ2-5	NA	TRBV10-3	NA	TGTGCCATCAGTGACCTTGACAGGCCCCAAGAGACCCAGTACTTC	CAISDLDRPQETQYF